This entry lists 30 T cell receptor beta chains sequenced from one sample in a study of CD8+CD57+ T cells in acquired aplastic anemia. For CDR3 and TCR beta VDJ profiling, genomic DNA was the template used. TCRdb re-called the reads with MiXCR, one entry per CDR3 protein. The sample consists of 130,000 or so distinct CDR3 sequences, less than 45% of them appearing once. The specimen sequenced was sorted CD4+, CD8+, or CD8+CD57+ T cells (not recorded which) from PBMCs. These receptor sequences come from a human donor in good health, serving as a control.

Note on this clonotype: A much larger clone sits a single nucleotide away, making a read error possible. This chain connects TRBV12-3 or TRBV12-4 to TRBJ2-3; D unclear. With 7 bases removed from V and 3 bases from J, the gap between germline ends came to 14 bases. CDR3 length equals 14 residues. The CDR3 DNA reads as TGTGCCAGCAATTTTAACCCCCCAACAGATACGCAGTATTTT. It encodes CASNFNPPTDTQYF.

This clonotype was recorded many times. The J gene is TRBJ2-1, the V gene TRBV29-1, with TRBD2 identical over 14 bases. The CDR3 length is 14 residues. Germline V CDR1 and CDR2: SQVTM, ANQGSEA. V was clipped by 7 bases and J by 10 bases; unmatched bases: 9. CDR3 DNA sequence: TGCAGCGCCGCGGGACTAGCGGGGGCCGGGGAGCAGTTCTTC. Protein product: CSAAGLAGAGEQFF.

The chain uses TRBV5-4 and TRBJ2-6; 8 nucleotides match TRBD1. The CDR3 runs 15 residues. Germline CDR1 is SGHNT and CDR2 is YYREEE (reference sequence). The V gene end was trimmed by 4 bases and the J gene end by 0 bases; junction bases not matched to a gene: 0. The CDR3 region is CASSTGGSGANVLTF. CDR3 nucleotides: TGTGCCAGCAGCACAGGGGGCTCTGGGGCCAACGTCCTGACTTTC.

The table lists this clonotype with many counts. The V gene is TRBV12-3 or TRBV12-4, the J gene TRBJ2-1; 9 bases are a match to TRBD2. Germline trimming cut 8 bases from V and 7 bases from J; bases unmatched to any gene: 12. This CDR3 is built from 15 residues. The CDR3 DNA is TGTGCCAGCTCGACTAGCGGTGAACCTGTTAATGAGCAGTTCTTC. Protein product: CASSTSGEPVNEQFF.

Ten or more counts support this clonotype. The chain uses TRBV7-8 and TRBJ2-2; 9 nucleotides agree with TRBD2. CDR1 is SGHVS and CDR2 is FQNEAQ in the germline V gene. V shed 5 bases, J shed 1 base, and the junction held 5 bases outside the gene matches. This CDR3 region has 16 residues. The CDR3 sequence is CASSRRLAENTGELFF. The CDR3 DNA reads as TGTGCCAGCAGCCGGCGACTAGCGGAGAACACCGGGGAGCTGTTTTTT. The full variable domain, with the rest looked up from reference TRBV7-8 and TRBJ2-2, is GAGVSQSPRYKVAKRGQDVALRCDPISGHVSLFWYQQALGQGPEFLTYFQNEAQLDKSGLPSDRFFAERPEGSVSTLKIQRTQQEDSAVYLCASSRRLAENTGELFFGEGSRLTVL.

The genes are TRBV5-5 and TRBJ1-2; the match to TRBD1 covers 7 bases. V gave up 4 bases and J gave up 8 bases; unmatched junction bases: 14. Germline CDR1 and CDR2: SGHKS and YYEKEE (reference sequence). The CDR3 is 15 residues long. The CDR3 loop is CASSATTGSAYGYTF. Written as DNA, the CDR3 is TGTGCCAGCAGCGCTACGACAGGGTCTGCCTACGGCTACACCTTC.

The chain has TRBV5-5 and TRBJ2-5, with D hard to call. In germline, CDR1 is SGHKS, CDR2 YYEKEE (reference sequence). The germline V and J ends were trimmed by 0 bases and 7 bases, with 16 bases remaining between them. The CDR3 is made up of 15 amino acids. CDR3 amino acids: CASSLAGPLIGTQYF. The CDR3 DNA sequence: TGTGCCAGCAGCTTGGCCGGGCCCCTAATAGGGACCCAGTACTTC.

This clonotype appeared many times. This chain joins TRBV15 and TRBJ2-7, with TRBD1 as a possible D gene (5 bases). This CDR3 comprises 14 residues. The germline CDR1 and CDR2 sequences are LNHNV and YYDKDF (reference sequence). The germline V and J ends were trimmed by 0 bases and 4 bases, with 10 bases remaining between them. The CDR3 DNA reads TGTGCCACCAGCAGAGATCCGCAGGGTTACGAGCAGTACTTC. Translation: CATSRDPQGYEQYF.

The chain has TRBV2 and TRBJ2-7, with 8 bases matching TRBD2. This CDR3 contains 13 residues. CDR1 is SNHLY, CDR2 FYNNEI, per germline. V was pared by 10 bases and J by 0 bases, with 5 bases of the junction left unmatched. Here the CDR3 DNA reads TGTGCCACTGGGACTAGACGCTCCTACGAGCAGTACTTC. It translates to CATGTRRSYEQYF.

This clonotype was detected ten times or more. The chain combines TRBV2 with TRBJ1-3; TRBD1 agrees at 7 bases. The length of the CDR3 is 14 residues. Germline trimming cut 5 bases from V and 4 bases from J; bases unmatched to any gene: 5. Germline values: CDR1 SNHLY, CDR2 FYNNEI. The CDR3 DNA is TGTGCCAGCAGTCCGGGACAGACCGGAAACACCATATATTTT. This gives the protein CASSPGQTGNTIYF.

This chain links TRBV2 with TRBJ1-1, with D unclear. V was shortened by 1 base and J by 4 bases, with 7 bases between the two germline ends. This CDR3 region has 13 residues. Germline CDR1 reads SNHLY; CDR2 reads FYNNEI. CDR3 DNA sequence: TGTGCCAGCAGTGAAGAAGAGGGCACTGAAGCTTTCTTT. Its translation: CASSEEEGTEAFF.

In the case of this clonotype: A much larger clone lies a single base off, so this may be a read error. The CDR3 sequence is CAISMTSPGHEQFF. In nucleotides, the CDR3 is TGCGCCATCAGCATGACTAGCCCAGGACATGAGCAGTTCTTC. The rearrangement joins TRBV5-1 to TRBJ2-1, with 7 bases lining up with TRBD2. From germline, CDR1 is SGHRS and CDR2 YFSETQ. The CDR3 sequence is 14 residues long.

This clonotype came up many times. This rearrangement joins TRBV28 to TRBJ1-1; 10 nucleotides agree with TRBD1. This CDR3 contains 13 residues. The V segment lost 6 bases and the J segment 4 bases; nucleotides outside the gene matches: 2. Germline assignment: CDR1 MDHEN and CDR2 SYDVKM. The CDR3 region has the DNA TGTGCCAGCAGATGGACAGGGGGCACTGAAGCTTTCTTT. It encodes CASRWTGGTEAFF.

The chain employs TRBV7-9 and TRBJ2-7; a possible D gene is TRBD1 (5 bases). Germline V gene lookup returns CDR1 SEHNR and CDR2 FQNEAQ (reference sequence). Trimming cost V 8 bases and J 6 bases, with 14 bases left between them. The CDR3 sequence is 12 residues long. The CDR3 is CASSREMVEQYF. CDR3 nucleotide sequence: TGTGCCAGCTCCAGGGAAATGGTCGAGCAGTACTTC.

This clonotype was seen many times. The chain couples TRBV7-7 to TRBJ2-3; D is uncertain. Deletions cut 5 bases from V and 10 bases from J, with 16 bases between. The CDR3 length is 13 residues. Germline CDR1 reads SSHAT; CDR2 reads FNYEAQ (reference sequence). The CDR3 bases are TGTGCCAGCAGCCCATCCCTTTGGGTCCCGCAGTATTTT. The encoded protein is CASSPSLWVPQYF.

The gene calls are TRBV20-1 and TRBJ1-5; TRBD1 matches 8 bases. This CDR3 spans 14 amino acids. Trimming at V came to 5 bases and at J to 3 bases, leaving 6 bases not matched to a gene. In germline, CDR1 is DFQATT, CDR2 SNEGSKA (reference sequence). The CDR3 DNA reads as TGCAGTGCTGGGACAGGAGGTAACAATCAGCCCCAGCATTTT. Translating it yields CSAGTGGNNQPQHF.

About this clonotype: A read error is possible here, since a much larger clone lies one base away. The chain links TRBV12-3 or TRBV12-4 to TRBJ1-2; 9 bases agree with TRBD1. This CDR3 is built from 14 residues. V lost 3 bases and J lost 8; bases outside the gene matches: 7. The CDR3 sequence is CASSFKTGGPGYTF. The CDR3 bases are TGTGCCAGCAGTTTTAAAACAGGGGGCCCGGGCTACACCTTC.

The table lists this clonotype with a few counts. V usage is TRBV5-4 and J usage is TRBJ2-3; no definite D call. The CDR3 covers 12 residues. Trimming removed 3 bases from V and 5 bases from J, with 7 bases in between. Germline lookup yields CDR1 SGHNT and CDR2 YYREEE (reference sequence). This CDR3 reads CASSSSGDTQYF. The CDR3 DNA sequence: TGTGCCAGCAGCTCCTCAGGAGATACGCAGTATTTT.

This clonotype has at least ten counts. This chain joins TRBV20-1 and TRBJ1-2; 7 bases match TRBD1. Germline V gene sequence: CDR1 DFQATT, CDR2 SNEGSKA (reference sequence). The CDR3 covers 14 residues. Trimming took 6 bases from V and 4 from J; bases not matched to a gene: 11. In DNA form, the CDR3 reads TGCAGTGCCGGTAGGACAGGTGGAAGCTATGGCTACACCTTC. This codes for CSAGRTGGSYGYTF.

This clonotype came up many times. The junction departs from germline at one end; a sequencing error may be responsible. This chain links TRBV24-1 with TRBJ1-1; TRBD1 aligns across 10 bases. Germline-derived CDR1 and CDR2 are KGHDR and SFDVKD. The CDR3 totals 12 residues. The DNA of the CDR3 is TGTGCCACCAGTGATCTGGGGGGACAGGGGTATTTT. Translated: CATSDLGGQGYF.

This clonotype was observed a few times. V is TRBV7-2 and J is TRBJ1-1; TRBD1 matches 7 bases. There are 15 residues in the CDR3. Germline CDR1 reads SGHTA; CDR2 reads FQGNSA. V was pared by 5 bases and J by 7 bases, with 13 bases of the junction left unmatched. CDR3: CASSPGGGGLHEAFF. CDR3 coding DNA: TGTGCCAGCAGCCCAGGGGGGGGCGGCCTACATGAAGCTTTCTTT.

There are many counts of this clonotype. The rearrangement joins TRBV5-8 to TRBJ1-5; D may be TRBD1 (5 bases). Germline-derived CDR1 and CDR2 are SGHTS and YDEGEE. The CDR3 length is 15 residues. V dropped 6 bases and J dropped 0 bases, with 13 bases sitting between them. The DNA for the CDR3 is TGTGCCAGCACTGGGGGGGACTATAGCAATCAGCCCCAGCATTTT. Amino acids: CASTGGDYSNQPQHF.

The table lists this clonotype with a few counts. V is TRBV19 and J is TRBJ2-5; D may be TRBD2 (6 bases). The CDR3 covers 11 residues. The germline CDR1 and CDR2 sequences are LNHDA and SQIVND (reference sequence). Trimming cost V 5 bases and J 7 bases, with 8 bases left between them. CDR3 coding DNA: TGTGCCAGTAGTTCCGGGGGGACCCAGTACTTC. Encoded protein: CASSSGGTQYF.

The chain links TRBV3-1 to TRBJ2-6; D might be TRBD1 (5 bases). The V gene lost 7 bases and the J gene lost 6 bases, with 22 bases spanning the gap. This CDR3 comprises 17 residues. Germline CDR1 reads LGHDT; CDR2 reads YNNKEL (reference sequence). CDR3 coding DNA: TGTGCCAGCAACTTCAGGGCGTTATTACCTGAGGCCAACGTCCTGACTTTC. Its translation is CASNFRALLPEANVLTF.

This clonotype was found a few times. This chain joins TRBV3-1 and TRBJ2-5, with D unresolved. The CDR3 is 14 amino acids. Germline V gene data show CDR1 as LGHDT and CDR2 as YNNKEL (reference sequence). Trimming took 1 base from V and 2 from J, leaving 8 bases between them. CDR3 DNA sequence: TGTGCCAGCAGCCAAGCCGACTGGCAAGAGACCCAGTACTTC. Amino acid sequence: CASSQADWQETQYF.

This clonotype was picked up many times. This chain connects TRBV29-1 to TRBJ1-1; D unresolved. V was cut by 2 bases and J by 1 base, with 8 bases left in between. CDR3 length: 13 amino acids. Looked up from germline, CDR1 is SQVTM and CDR2 is ANQGSEA. CDR3 DNA sequence: TGCAGCGTTGAAAGGATTACGAACACTGAAGCTTTCTTT. Amino acids: CSVERITNTEAFF. The full variable domain, rest sourced from reference TRBV29-1 and TRBJ1-1, is SAVISQKPSRDICQRGTSLTIQCQVDSQVTMMFWYRQQPGQSLTLIATANQGSEATYESGFVIDKFPISRPNLTFSTLTVSNMSPEDSSIYLCSVERITNTEAFFGQGTRLTVV.

The chain employs TRBV11-2 and TRBJ2-7, with 13 bases that match TRBD2. Germline V gene lookup returns CDR1 SGHAT and CDR2 FQNNGV. The CDR3 sequence is 16 residues long. CDR3: CASSSGLAGDHGEQCV. In nucleotides, the CDR3 is TGTGCCAGCAGCAGCGGACTAGCGGGAGACCATGGCGAGCAGTGCGTC.

In this sample, this clonotype turned up a few times. This chain links TRBV19 with TRBJ1-1; no clear D gene. CDR1 and CDR2 (germline): LNHDA, SQIVND (reference sequence). The V end lost 3 bases, the J end lost 1 base, and 3 bases lay between the germline ends. The CDR3 covers 12 residues. CDR3 loop: CASSMGNTEAFF. CDR3 coding DNA: TGTGCCAGTAGTATGGGGAACACTGAAGCTTTCTTT.

The rearrangement joins TRBV19 to TRBJ2-5, with 7 positions matching TRBD2. Looked up from germline, CDR1 is LNHDA and CDR2 is SQIVND (reference sequence). The length of the CDR3 is 14 residues. The V gene end was trimmed by 3 bases and the J gene end by 3 bases; junction bases not matched to a gene: 4. Here the CDR3 reads CASSITGGEETQYF. CDR3 DNA: TGTGCCAGTAGTATCACGGGGGGAGAAGAGACCCAGTACTTC.

This clonotype was seen repeatedly, ten times or more. The V call is TRBV10-2, the J call TRBJ1-5, with a tentative D call TRBD1 (5 bases). This CDR3 spans 13 amino acids. Germline V CDR1 and CDR2: WSHSY, SAAADI. V was pared by 11 bases and J by 6 bases, with 17 bases between. DNA of the CDR3: TGCGCCGCAAGTGGGGGTTCGGGTCAGCCCCAGCATTTT. Translation: CAASGGSGQPQHF.